The 23 T cell receptor beta chains presented below share a single source sample, sequenced in a study of CD8 T cell repertoires and HIV-1 epitope variants. This table comes from immunoSEQ multiplex PCR, and its TCRdb copy is limited to in-frame clones, with some not included. The sample yields about 4,800 clones, around 70% seen once. These receptors are not linked to any known antigen. Sequencing was carried out using cultured CD8+ T cells derived from PBMCs. All receptors derive from a male donor with HIV.

CDR3 nucleotide sequence: TGTGCCAGCAGTTTCCAGGGAACCGAAGCTTTCTTT. The encoded protein is CASSFQGTEAFF. V usage is TRBV28 and J usage is TRBJ1-1, with D possibly TRBD1 on 5 matching bases. From germline, CDR1 is MDHEN and CDR2 SYDVKM. The CDR3 consists of 12 residues. Trimming shortened V by 3 bases and J by 8 bases, and 10 bases separated the two germline ends. Based on the CDR3 plus reference TRBV28 and TRBJ1-1, the full variable domain is DVKVTQSSRYLVKRTGEKVFLECVQDMDHENMFWYRQDPGLGLRLIYFSYDVKMKEKGDIPEGYSVSREKKERFSLILESASTNQTSMYLCASSFQGTEAFFGQGTRLTVV.

The chain uses TRBV4-3 and TRBJ1-1, with 11 bases aligning to TRBD1. The V and J ends lost 7 bases and 6 bases, in that order; junction bases with no gene match: 10. Germline V gives CDR1 LGHNA, CDR2 YSLEER. The CDR3 consists of 15 residues. CDR3 sequence (DNA): TGCGCCAGCAACGAGATCGGGACAGGGGGTTCTGAAGCTTTCTTT. This sequence encodes CASNEIGTGGSEAFF.

CDR3 region: CASSLHWGGSYEQYF. CDR3 bases: TGTGCCAGCAGCTTACATTGGGGGGGCAGTTACGAGCAGTACTTC. The chain carries TRBV7-2 and TRBJ2-7; D may be TRBD2 (7 bases). The germline V gene encodes CDR1 SGHTA and CDR2 FQGNSA. This CDR3 is built from 15 residues. Trimming left V 2 bases short and J 4 bases short, with 15 bases between.

This rearrangement joins TRBV6-1 to TRBJ2-1; 13 bases are a match to TRBD2. V lost 4 bases to trimming and J lost 8 bases; unmatched junction nucleotides: 5. CDR1 and CDR2 from the germline V gene are MNHNS and SASEGT. The CDR3 extends over 15 amino acids. CDR3 in DNA: TGTGCCAGCAGTGCACTAGCGGGGGGGACTTATGAGCAGTTCTTC. It yields the protein CASSALAGGTYEQFF.

The V call is TRBV28, the J call TRBJ2-4; D is unclear. Trimming took 10 bases from V and 0 from J, leaving 16 bases between them. The germline V gene encodes CDR1 MDHEN and CDR2 SYDVKM. There are 15 residues in the CDR3. DNA of the CDR3: TGTGCCACCTCCTTGGAAGGGATAGCCAAAAACATTCAGTACTTC. This codes for CATSLEGIAKNIQYF.

The rearrangement links TRBV27 to TRBJ2-5; either TRBD1 or TRBD2 may fit D (5 bases each). The tail of the sequence fits TRBJ2-7 better, so the J call may be wrong. CDR3 length: 12 amino acids. Germline V gene lookup returns CDR1 MNHEY and CDR2 SMNVEV (reference sequence). The CDR3 loop is CASSLGGYEQYF. The CDR3 DNA is TGTGCCAGCAGTTTAGGGGGCTACGAGCAGTACTTC.

This clone was found a few times. The chain joins TRBV19 to TRBJ2-7; TRBD1 matches at 9 bases. The length of the CDR3 is 14 residues. V lost 3 bases and J lost 4; bases outside the gene matches: 4. Germline V CDR1 and CDR2: LNHDA, SQIVND (reference sequence). In nucleotides, the CDR3 is TGTGCCAGTAGTATTGGGGACAGGGTTTACGAGCAGTACTTC. Amino acid sequence: CASSIGDRVYEQYF.

The chain has TRBV7-9 and TRBJ1-1; D unresolved. This CDR3 spans 12 amino acids. CDR1 is SEHNR and CDR2 is FQNEAQ in the germline V gene (reference sequence). The V gene lost 1 base and the J gene lost 4 bases, with 4 bases spanning the gap. CDR3 DNA sequence: TGTGCCAGCAGCTTAGTCCCCACTGAAGCTTTCTTT. Translated: CASSLVPTEAFF.

The chain is built from TRBV13 and TRBJ2-7; tentative D call: TRBD1 (5 bases). This CDR3 has 12 residues. Germline-derived CDR1 and CDR2 are PRHDT and FYEKMQ (reference sequence). V was pared by 0 bases and J by 6 bases, with 6 bases between. The chain's CDR3 is CASSLGQGEQYF. The CDR3 nucleotides are TGTGCCAGCAGCTTAGGCCAGGGCGAGCAGTACTTC. The full variable domain, rest sourced from reference TRBV13 and TRBJ2-7, is AAGVIQSPRHLIKEKRETATLKCYPIPRHDTVYWYQQGPGQDPQFLISFYEKMQSDKGSIPDRFSAQQFSDYHSELNMSSLELGDSALYFCASSLGQGEQYFGPGTRLTVT.

The DNA for the CDR3 is TGTGCCAGCAGCCTCAGACAGGGGGCATCCTACGAGCAGTACTTC. Its translation is CASSLRQGASYEQYF. This rearrangement joins TRBV28 to TRBJ2-7, with TRBD1 identical over 10 bases. This CDR3 contains 15 residues. Germline V gives CDR1 MDHEN, CDR2 SYDVKM. Trimming took 6 bases from V and 1 from J; bases not matched to a gene: 6.

This clone was observed a few times. This chain connects TRBV6-5 to TRBJ2-3; 10 nucleotides align to TRBD2. Germline trimming cut 2 bases from V and 5 bases from J; bases unmatched to any gene: 1. The CDR3 loop spans 14 amino acids. CDR1 is MNHEY and CDR2 is SVGAGI in the germline V gene. For the CDR3, the DNA is TGTGCCAGCAGTTACGGGACTAGCGAAGATACGCAGTATTTT. This codes for CASSYGTSEDTQYF.

This CDR3 reads CASSVASSGGETQYF. CDR3 bases: TGTGCCAGCAGCGTAGCTTCGAGCGGGGGGGAGACCCAGTACTTC. The chain has TRBV9 and TRBJ2-5; 9 positions match TRBD2. Unmatched junction bases numbered 5, after V lost 0 bases and J lost 5 bases. From germline, CDR1 is SGDLS and CDR2 YYNGEE. The CDR3 covers 15 residues.

The count of this clone is one. The V and J genes are TRBV7-9 and TRBJ2-5, with 9 bases matching TRBD2. The CDR3 is made up of 16 amino acids. Germline V gives CDR1 SEHNR, CDR2 FQNEAQ (reference sequence). With V trimmed by 5 bases and J by 2 bases, 9 bases remained unmatched. CDR3 nucleotide sequence: TGTGCCAGCAGCCCCTCTTTGGGACTAGCACAAGAGACCCAGTACTTC. Its protein product is CASSPSLGLAQETQYF.

This chain's CDR3 is CASSRGTAIGADTQYF. CDR3 bases: TGCGCCAGCAGCAGGGGGACAGCTATCGGGGCAGATACGCAGTATTTT. V is TRBV5-1 and J is TRBJ2-3; 7 bases agree with TRBD1. The germline gives CDR1 SGHRS, CDR2 YFSETQ. CDR3 length: 16 amino acids. V gave up 4 bases and J gave up 4 bases; unmatched junction bases: 12.

The CDR3 spells CASQDYPSTDTQYF. Here the CDR3 DNA reads TGTGCCTCCCAGGACTACCCTAGCACAGATACGCAGTATTTT. V gene TRBV6-1 combines with J gene TRBJ2-3, with D possibly being TRBD2 (6 bases). The V gene lost 11 bases and the J gene lost 0 bases, with 15 bases spanning the gap. This CDR3 is 14 amino acids long. Germline CDR1 reads MNHNS; CDR2 reads SASEGT.

This clone appeared a few times. The chain joins TRBV2 to TRBJ2-6; no firm D call. The V gene's germline CDR1 is SNHLY and CDR2 FYNNEI. The CDR3 is made up of 15 amino acids. V was shortened by 7 bases and J by 0 bases, with 10 bases between the two germline ends. The DNA of the CDR3 is TGTGCCAGCACCCCCTTCGACTCTGGGGCCAACGTCCTGACTTTC. As protein: CASTPFDSGANVLTF.

The V call is TRBV6-5, the J call TRBJ1-5; D is ambiguous. Trimming took 6 bases from V and 0 from J, leaving 6 bases between them. CDR3 length: 13 residues. Germline CDR1 MNHEY, CDR2 SVGAGI. As DNA, the CDR3 is TGTGCCAGCAGCCCGTATAGCAATCAGCCCCAGCATTTT. This translates into CASSPYSNQPQHF.

The rearrangement joins TRBV10-3 to TRBJ1-3; tentatively, D is TRBD1 (6 bases). The V gene's germline CDR1 is ENHRY and CDR2 SYGVKD. Deletions cut 0 bases from V and 2 bases from J, with 8 bases between. The CDR3 length is 15 residues. CDR3: CAISESRDTGNTIYF. Here the CDR3 DNA reads TGTGCCATCAGTGAGTCACGGGACACTGGAAACACCATATATTTT.

The V call is TRBV4-1, the J call TRBJ2-3, with D possibly being TRBD1 (6 bases). Germline assignment: CDR1 MGHRA and CDR2 YSYEKL. This CDR3 contains 14 residues. V lost 1 base to trimming and J lost 5 bases, with 10 bases between them. The CDR3 sequence is CASSQATGLDTQYF. The CDR3 nucleotides read TGCGCCAGCAGCCAAGCTACAGGGTTAGATACGCAGTATTTT.

This clone has just a few counts. The V gene is TRBV25-1, the J gene TRBJ1-2, with 7 bases that match TRBD1. Trimming removed 9 bases from V and 3 bases from J; junction bases left unmatched: 10. CDR3 size: 14 residues. CDR1 and CDR2 (germline): MGHDK, SYGVNS. CDR3 sequence reads: CASFSSGTDYGYTF. Here the CDR3 DNA reads TGTGCCAGTTTTTCATCCGGGACAGACTATGGCTACACCTTC.

This clone appeared a few times. This chain uses TRBV7-9 with TRBJ2-7; TRBD2 matches at 7 bases. The CDR3 spans 15 residues. Germline CDR1 is SEHNR and CDR2 is FQNEAQ (reference sequence). Trimming took 0 bases from V and 0 from J; bases not matched to a gene: 2. CDR3: CASSLAGGDSYEQYF. The CDR3 DNA reads TGTGCCAGCAGCTTAGCGGGGGGGGACTCCTACGAGCAGTACTTC. Filled out from reference TRBV7-9 and TRBJ2-7, the complete variable domain reads DTGVSQNPRHKITKRGQNVTFRCDPISEHNRLYWYRQTLGQGPEFLTYFQNEAQLEKSRLLSDRFSAERPKGSFSTLEIQRTEQGDSAMYLCASSLAGGDSYEQYFGPGTRLTVT.

This clone was counted only a few times. This chain connects TRBV19 to TRBJ1-1, with a possible D match to TRBD1 (5 bases). CDR1 is LNHDA, CDR2 SQIVND, per germline (reference sequence). Trimming took 6 bases from V and 4 from J, leaving 12 bases between them. The CDR3 extends over 13 amino acids. The CDR3: CASSPGLSTEAFF. The CDR3 DNA reads as TGTGCCAGTAGCCCAGGGTTGAGCACTGAAGCTTTCTTT.

In the case of this clone: One end of the junction is discordant with germline, which a read error may explain. V gene TRBV5-1 combines with J gene TRBJ2-7, with 9 positions matching TRBD1. Germline assignment: CDR1 SGHRS and CDR2 YFSETQ. This CDR3 has 14 residues. CDR3 in amino acids: CASSGQQGAGRTHF. CDR3 DNA: TGCGCCAGCAGCGGGCAACAGGGGGCAGGGCGAACGCACTTC. Full variable domain (missing parts from reference TRBV5-1 and TRBJ2-7): KAGVTQTPRYLIKTRGQQVTLSCSPISGHRSVSWYQQTPGQGLQFLFEYFSETQRNKGNFPGRFSGRQFSNSRSEMNVSTLELGDSALYLCASSGQQGAGRTHFGPGTRLTVT.